A selection of T cell receptor beta chains follows, all from one sample in a study of cytomegalovirus exposure and HLA in healthy donors. Method: immunoSEQ multiplex PCR; TCRdb's copy keeps in-frame clones and lacks some. The sample holds 46,000 or so clones, 60% to 70% seen once. The sample was PBMCs. The receptors come from a man aged 60 to 75 in good health and CMV-seropositive. Each CDR3 is given with its conserved first and last residue. D genes are given only for firm matches. Not all rows give a size; the values are once, few, many and, for expanded clones, a class.

V gene,D gene,clone size,J gene,CDR3 protein,CDR3 DNA
TRBV9,.,.,TRBJ2-5,CASSVGMEETQYF,TGTGCCAGCAGCGTTGGCATGGAAGAGACCCAGTACTTC
TRBV6-4,.,.,TRBJ1-2,CASSAGGITGLTF,TGTGCCAGCAGTGCCGGGGGAATCACTGGACTCACCTTC
TRBV19,TRBD1,.,TRBJ1-5,CASSATGGNQPQHF,TGTGCCAGTAGTGCGACAGGGGGCAATCAGCCCCAGCATTTT
TRBV6-4,.,.,TRBJ2-5,CASNPDNQETQYF,TGTGCCAGCAACCCGGACAACCAAGAGACCCAGTACTTC
TRBV7-2,.,.,TRBJ2-1,CASTSKRSNEQFF,TGTGCCAGCACCAGCAAGCGGTCCAATGAGCAGTTCTTC
TRBV14,.,.,TRBJ2-5,CASSSMYQETQYF,TGTGCCAGCAGCTCAATGTACCAAGAGACCCAGTACTTC
TRBV7-8,TRBD2,.,TRBJ2-1,CASSLAPGLAGGSSYNEQFF,TGTGCCAGCAGCTTAGCACCGGGACTAGCGGGAGGCTCATCCTACAATGAGCAGTTCTTC
TRBV28,TRBD1,.,TRBJ1-5,CASSLTGLNQPQHF,TGTGCCAGCAGTTTGACAGGGTTAAATCAGCCCCAGCATTTT
TRBV19,.,.,TRBJ2-3,CASSTTITDTQYF,TGTGCCAGTAGTACGACAATCACAGATACGCAGTATTTT
TRBV6-5,.,.,TRBJ2-7,CASGGAQQYF,TGTGCCAGCGGGGGGGCACAGCAGTACTTC
TRBV2,.,.,TRBJ2-5,CANRPRTGPGEQYF,TGTGCCAACAGACCTCGGACGGGACCAGGGGAGCAGTACTTC
TRBV2,TRBD1,few,TRBJ1-1,CASRGTGFRTEAFF,TGTGCCAGCAGAGGGACAGGGTTTCGCACTGAAGCTTTCTTT
TRBV30,TRBD2,.,TRBJ2-1,CAWRVLSGSLINEQFF,TGTGCCTGGAGGGTCTTGAGCGGGAGCTTGATCAATGAGCAGTTCTTC
TRBV6-1,.,.,TRBJ2-4,CASSQGSAKNIQYF,TGTGCCAGCAGCCAGGGTTCGGCCAAAAACATTCAGTACTTC
TRBV5-1,.,few,TRBJ1-4,CASSPPGINEKLFF,TGCGCCAGCAGTCCTCCAGGGATTAATGAAAAACTGTTTTTT
TRBV7-2,TRBD1,few,TRBJ2-2,CASRSGQGRITGELFF,TGTGCCAGCAGGAGCGGACAGGGAAGGATCACCGGGGAGCTGTTTTTT
TRBV27,TRBD1,.,TRBJ2-7,CASSAGTGYSYYEQYF,TGTGCCAGCAGTGCCGGGACAGGGTATTCTTACTACGAGCAGTACTTC
TRBV4-2,TRBD2,.,TRBJ2-7,CASSQDLASGRPSYEQYF,TGTGCCAGCAGCCAAGATCTTGCTAGCGGGAGGCCCTCCTACGAGCAGTACTTC
TRBV28,.,.,TRBJ2-1,CASSLGGLYNEQFF,TGTGCCAGCAGTTTGGGGGGGCTCTACAATGAGCAGTTCTTC
TRBV29-1,.,few,TRBJ2-5,CSVKKGGWRETQYF,TGCAGCGTAAAAAAAGGGGGTTGGAGGGAGACCCAGTACTTC
TRBV7-8,.,.,TRBJ2-5,CASSLGGKETQYF,TGTGCCAGCAGCTTAGGCGGAAAAGAGACCCAGTACTTC
TRBV9,.,.,TRBJ2-7,CASSPGTYEQYF,TGTGCCAGCAGCCCCGGGACCTACGAGCAGTACTTC
TRBV5-1,.,few,TRBJ2-3,CASSLEGDSWTDTQYF,TGCGCCAGCAGCTTGGAGGGAGATAGTTGGACAGATACGCAGTATTTT
TRBV5-4,TRBD2,.,TRBJ2-7,CASSPSSGTFYEQYF,TGTGCCAGCAGCCCTTCTAGCGGGACGTTTTACGAGCAGTACTTC
TRBV4-3,.,few,TRBJ1-4,CASSQGGRGSEKLFF,TGCGCCAGCAGCCAAGGGGGCAGGGGAAGTGAAAAACTGTTTTTT
TRBV5-1,TRBD2,.,TRBJ2-5,CASSYFTAGGGETQYF,TGCGCCAGCAGCTACTTCACAGCGGGAGGGGGAGAGACCCAGTACTTC
TRBV16,.,.,TRBJ2-1,CASSQSSPGDYNEQFF,TGTGCCAGCAGCCAATCTTCGCCAGGGGACTACAATGAGCAGTTCTTC
TRBV5-1,.,.,TRBJ2-1,CASSLGFRFSDEQFF,TGCGCCAGCAGCTTGGGTTTCCGATTCTCGGATGAGCAGTTCTTC
TRBV5-1,TRBD2,.,TRBJ2-1,CASSQLLAEASYNEQFF,TGCGCCAGCAGCCAATTACTAGCGGAGGCCTCCTACAATGAGCAGTTCTTC
TRBV27,TRBD2,.,TRBJ2-1,CASSLLLSGTDYNEQFF,TGTGCCAGCAGTTTACTTCTTAGCGGGACCGACTACAATGAGCAGTTCTTC
TRBV5-6,.,.,TRBJ2-3,CASSFSTHPDTQYF,TGTGCCAGCAGCTTTAGTACCCACCCAGATACGCAGTATTTT
TRBV15,TRBD2,.,TRBJ2-1,CATSRGSTSGGDEQFF,TGTGCCACCAGCAGAGGGTCCACTAGCGGGGGCGATGAGCAGTTCTTC
TRBV6-4,TRBD1,.,TRBJ1-5,CASSGDRGNCNQPQHF,TGTGCCAGCAGCGGGGACAGGGGGAACTGCAATCAGCCCCAGCATTTT
TRBV11-2,TRBD1,few,TRBJ2-3,CASSLTGQGITDTQYF,TGTGCCAGCAGCTTAACAGGACAGGGGATTACAGATACGCAGTATTTT
TRBV28,.,.,TRBJ1-2,CASSLWDEGFYGYTF,TGTGCCAGCAGTTTATGGGACGAGGGCTTCTATGGCTACACCTTC
TRBV5-6,.,.,TRBJ1-2,CASSLDAGGDGYTF,TGTGCCAGCAGCTTGGATGCGGGAGGGGATGGCTACACCTTC
TRBV6-1,.,.,TRBJ1-1,CASNLLQGINEAFF,TGTGCCAGCAACCTACTCCAGGGAATCAATGAAGCTTTCTTT
TRBV4-3,.,few,TRBJ1-1,CASSQVQELNTEAFF,TGCGCCAGCAGCCAAGTTCAAGAGCTGAACACTGAAGCTTTCTTT
TRBV7-2,.,.,TRBJ2-7,CASSLGSTRYAEQYF,TGTGCCAGCAGCTTAGGTTCGACAAGGTACGCCGAGCAGTACTTC
TRBV5-6,.,.,TRBJ2-7,CASSLVGAFEQYF,TGTGCCAGCAGCTTGGTCGGAGCATTCGAGCAGTACTTC
TRBV6-5,.,.,TRBJ1-2,CASSYRAGDGYTF,TGTGCCAGCAGTTACAGGGCAGGGGATGGCTACACCTTC
TRBV7-2,TRBD2,.,TRBJ2-3,CASSPSGAVGDTQYF,TGTGCCAGCAGCCCAAGCGGGGCTGTAGGAGATACGCAGTATTTT
TRBV12-5,TRBD2,.,TRBJ2-1,CASGLVPIPGLAGGYYNEQFF,TGTGCTAGTGGTTTGGTACCAATTCCGGGACTAGCGGGAGGCTACTACAATGAGCAGTTCTTC
TRBV6-5,TRBD2,.,TRBJ2-1,CASTLIAGAYNEQFF,TGTGCCAGCACCCTGATAGCGGGAGCCTACAATGAGCAGTTCTTC
TRBV19,.,.,TRBJ2-5,CASSIETGTFGRETQYF,TGTGCCAGTAGTATAGAAACCGGGACTTTTGGGCGAGAGACCCAGTACTTC
TRBV2,TRBD2,.,TRBJ2-1,CASNTGSGIYNEQFF,TGTGCCAGCAATACGGGTAGCGGGATTTACAATGAGCAGTTCTTC
TRBV5-8,.,.,TRBJ2-7,CASSQKGDGPYEQYF,TGTGCCAGCAGCCAGAAGGGGGACGGACCCTACGAGCAGTACTTC
TRBV4-2,TRBD1,.,TRBJ1-5,CASSQGTGGSNQPQHF,TGTGCCAGCAGCCAGGGAACAGGGGGTAGCAATCAGCCCCAGCATTTT
TRBV27,TRBD2,.,TRBJ2-7,CASRPTAGLAGQGLHYEQYF,TGTGCCAGTAGGCCCACAGCCGGACTAGCGGGGCAAGGGCTGCACTACGAGCAGTACTTC
TRBV4-2,.,.,TRBJ1-3,CASSQSTRNTIYF,TGTGCCAGCAGCCAATCTACTCGAAACACCATATATTTT
TRBV11-2,TRBD2,.,TRBJ2-2,CASSVSGSGVTGELFF,TGTGCCAGCAGCGTTAGCGGGAGCGGGGTCACCGGGGAGCTGTTTTTT
TRBV4-1,TRBD2,few,TRBJ2-1,CASSQAGLAVTNEQFF,TGCGCCAGCAGCCAAGCGGGACTAGCGGTTACCAATGAGCAGTTCTTC
TRBV4-3,.,.,TRBJ1-1,CASSQARGEAFF,TGCGCCAGCAGCCAAGCTCGGGGGGAAGCTTTCTTT
TRBV27,.,.,TRBJ2-7,CASSLLGGRDQYF,TGTGCCAGCAGTTTGTTGGGGGGGCGCGATCAGTACTTC
TRBV7-2,.,.,TRBJ1-4,CASSLIGEKLFF,TGTGCCAGCAGCTTGATCGGGGAAAAACTGTTTTTT
TRBV11-3,TRBD1,.,TRBJ2-3,CASSPGTGVTDTQYF,TGTGCCAGCAGCCCCGGGACAGGGGTCACAGATACGCAGTATTTT
TRBV29-1,.,few,TRBJ2-1,CSVERRGNTNLGNEQFF,TGCAGCGTTGAGCGGAGGGGTAATACCAACCTCGGAAATGAGCAGTTCTTC